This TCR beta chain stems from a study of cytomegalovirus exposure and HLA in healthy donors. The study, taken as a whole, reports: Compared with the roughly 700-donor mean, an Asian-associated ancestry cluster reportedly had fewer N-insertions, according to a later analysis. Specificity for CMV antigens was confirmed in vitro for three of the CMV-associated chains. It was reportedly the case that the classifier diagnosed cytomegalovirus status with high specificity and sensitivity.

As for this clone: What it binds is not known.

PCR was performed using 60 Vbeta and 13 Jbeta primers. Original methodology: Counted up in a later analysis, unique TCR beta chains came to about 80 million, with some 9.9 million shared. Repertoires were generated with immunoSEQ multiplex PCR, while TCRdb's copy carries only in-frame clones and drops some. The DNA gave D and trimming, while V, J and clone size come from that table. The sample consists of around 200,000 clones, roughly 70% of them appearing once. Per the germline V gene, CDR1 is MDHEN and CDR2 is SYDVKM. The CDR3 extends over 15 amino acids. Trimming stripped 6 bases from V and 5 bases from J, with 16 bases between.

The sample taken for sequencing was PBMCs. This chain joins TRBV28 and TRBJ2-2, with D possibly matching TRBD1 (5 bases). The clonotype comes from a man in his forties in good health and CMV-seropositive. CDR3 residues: CASSHPRVGTGELFF. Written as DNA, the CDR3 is TGTGCCAGCAGCCACCCCAGGGTAGGGACCGGGGAGCTGTTTTTT. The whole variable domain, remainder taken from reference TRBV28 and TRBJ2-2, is DVKVTQSSRYLVKRTGEKVFLECVQDMDHENMFWYRQDPGLGLRLIYFSYDVKMKEKGDIPEGYSVSREKKERFSLILESASTNQTSMYLCASSHPRVGTGELFFGEGSRLTVL.